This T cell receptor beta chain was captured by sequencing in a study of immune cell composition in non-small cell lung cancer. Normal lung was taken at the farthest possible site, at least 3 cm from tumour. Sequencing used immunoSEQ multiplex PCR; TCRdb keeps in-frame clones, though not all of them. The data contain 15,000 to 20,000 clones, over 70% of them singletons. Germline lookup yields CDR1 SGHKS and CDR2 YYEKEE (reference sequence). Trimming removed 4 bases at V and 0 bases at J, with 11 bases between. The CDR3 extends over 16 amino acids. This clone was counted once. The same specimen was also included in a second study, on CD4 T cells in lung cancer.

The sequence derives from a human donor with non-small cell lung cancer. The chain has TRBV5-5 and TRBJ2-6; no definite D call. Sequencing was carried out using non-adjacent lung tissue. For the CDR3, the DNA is TGTGCCAGCAGCCCCGGAATGGACTCTGGGGCCAACGTCCTGACTTTC. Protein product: CASSPGMDSGANVLTF.